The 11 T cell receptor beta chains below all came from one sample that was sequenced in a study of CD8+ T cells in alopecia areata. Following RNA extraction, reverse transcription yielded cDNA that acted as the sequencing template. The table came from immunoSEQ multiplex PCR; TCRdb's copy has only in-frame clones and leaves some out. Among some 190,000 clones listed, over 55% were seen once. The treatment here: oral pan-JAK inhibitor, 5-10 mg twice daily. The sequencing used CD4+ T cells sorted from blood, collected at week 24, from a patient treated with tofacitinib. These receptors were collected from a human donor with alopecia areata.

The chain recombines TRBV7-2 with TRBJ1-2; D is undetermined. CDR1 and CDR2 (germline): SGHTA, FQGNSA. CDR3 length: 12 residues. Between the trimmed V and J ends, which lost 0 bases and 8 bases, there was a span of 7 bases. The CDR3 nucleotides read TGTGCCAGCAGCTTAGCCGGCGGCGGCTACACCTTC. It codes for CASSLAGGGYTF.

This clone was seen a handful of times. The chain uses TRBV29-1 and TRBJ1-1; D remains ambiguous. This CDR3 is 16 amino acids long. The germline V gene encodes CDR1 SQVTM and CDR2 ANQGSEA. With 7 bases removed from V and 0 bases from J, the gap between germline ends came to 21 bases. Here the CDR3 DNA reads TGCAGCGCATACCTTAGGGATTACACCTTGAACACTGAAGCTTTCTTT. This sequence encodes CSAYLRDYTLNTEAFF.

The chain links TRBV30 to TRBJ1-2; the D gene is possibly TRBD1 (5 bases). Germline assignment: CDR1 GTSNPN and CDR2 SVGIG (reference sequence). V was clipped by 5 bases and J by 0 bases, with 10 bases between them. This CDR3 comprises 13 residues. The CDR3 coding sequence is TGTGCCTGGCACAGGAGTACTAACTATGGCTACACCTTC. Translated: CAWHRSTNYGYTF.

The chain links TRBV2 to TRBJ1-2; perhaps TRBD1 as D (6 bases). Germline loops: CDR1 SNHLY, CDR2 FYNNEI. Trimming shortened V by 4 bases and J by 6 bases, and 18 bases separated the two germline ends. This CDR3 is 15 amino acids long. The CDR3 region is CASSGGQGPENGYTF. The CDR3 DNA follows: TGTGCCAGCAGTGGAGGGCAGGGGCCCGAGAATGGCTACACCTTC.

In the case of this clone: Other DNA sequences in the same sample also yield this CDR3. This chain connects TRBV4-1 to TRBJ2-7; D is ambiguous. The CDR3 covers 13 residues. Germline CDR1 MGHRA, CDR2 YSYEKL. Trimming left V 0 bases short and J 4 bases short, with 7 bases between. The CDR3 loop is CASSQEEGYEQYF. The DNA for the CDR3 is TGCGCCAGCAGCCAAGAAGAAGGGTACGAGCAGTACTTC.

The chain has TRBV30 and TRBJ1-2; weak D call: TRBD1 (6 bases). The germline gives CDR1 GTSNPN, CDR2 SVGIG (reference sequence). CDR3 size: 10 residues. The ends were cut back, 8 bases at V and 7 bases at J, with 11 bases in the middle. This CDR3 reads CASRTVGYTF. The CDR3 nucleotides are TGTGCCAGCCGGACAGTTGGCTACACCTTC.

In nucleotides, the CDR3 is TGCAGCGTCAGGACAGGGGACATGAACACTGAAGCTTTCTTT. This codes for CSVRTGDMNTEAFF. This rearrangement joins TRBV29-1 to TRBJ1-1, with 9 bases matching TRBD1. The length of the CDR3 is 14 residues. The germline gives CDR1 SQVTM, CDR2 ANQGSEA. The V and J ends lost 6 bases and 0 bases, in that order; junction bases with no gene match: 5.

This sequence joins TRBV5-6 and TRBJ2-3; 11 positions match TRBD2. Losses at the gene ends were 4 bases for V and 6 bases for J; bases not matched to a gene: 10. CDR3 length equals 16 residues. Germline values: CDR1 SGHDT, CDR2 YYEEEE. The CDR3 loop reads CASSTPGSGGADTQYF. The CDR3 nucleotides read TGTGCCAGCAGCACTCCTGGTAGCGGGGGGGCGGATACGCAGTATTTT.

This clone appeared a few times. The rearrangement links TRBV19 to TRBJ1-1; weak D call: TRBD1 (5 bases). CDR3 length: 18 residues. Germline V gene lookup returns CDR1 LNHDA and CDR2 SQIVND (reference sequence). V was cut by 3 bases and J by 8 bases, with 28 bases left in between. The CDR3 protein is CASSIGTGTDVRPSEAFF. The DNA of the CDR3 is TGTGCCAGTAGTATTGGTACTGGGACCGATGTGAGACCTAGCGAAGCTTTCTTT.

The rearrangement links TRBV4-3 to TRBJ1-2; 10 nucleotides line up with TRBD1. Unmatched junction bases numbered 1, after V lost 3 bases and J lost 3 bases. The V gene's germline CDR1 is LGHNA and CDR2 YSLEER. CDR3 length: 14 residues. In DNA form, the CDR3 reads TGCGCCAGCAGCCAGGGGACAGGGGACTATGGCTACACCTTC. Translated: CASSQGTGDYGYTF.

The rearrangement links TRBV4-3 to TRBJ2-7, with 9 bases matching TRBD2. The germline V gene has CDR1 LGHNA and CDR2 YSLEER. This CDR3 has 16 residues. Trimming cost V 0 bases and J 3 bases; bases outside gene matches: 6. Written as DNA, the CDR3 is TGCGCCAGCAGCCAAGAGGGCCCTAGCGGGAACTACGAGCAGTACTTC. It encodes CASSQEGPSGNYEQYF.